Each of the 10 T cell receptor beta chains below was sequenced from the same sample in a study of regulatory T cells in long-lasting Graves disease. Time point denoted: newly diagnosed GD, antithyroid drugs for less than 3 months. The authors made the TCR library using RNA they extracted from PBMCs. Construction of TCR beta libraries relied on iRepertoire HTBI primers and on Arm-PCR targeting CDR3 regions. TCRdb reanalysed the multiplex PCR reads using MiXCR and keeps one entry per CDR3 protein. The table lists around 460,000 distinct CDR3 sequences, 11% to 15% of them singletons. These sequences were also reported in another study, on T cells in Graves' hyperthyroidism and ophthalmopathy.

The material sequenced was peripheral blood mononuclear cells (PBMCs), taken at new diagnosis, from a patient treated with antithyroid drugs. The receptors were sampled from a woman in her forties or fifties with Graves disease.

This clonotype was seen only a few times. The chain joins TRBV20-1 to TRBJ2-5; D possibly corresponds to TRBD2 (6 bases). The V gene lost 3 bases and the J gene lost 11 bases, with 13 bases spanning the gap. Germline CDR1 reads DFQATT; CDR2 reads SNEGSKA (reference sequence). The CDR3 extends over 11 amino acids. This CDR3 reads CSARGGAGQYF. CDR3 DNA: TGCAGTGCTAGGGGGGGAGCGGGTCAGTACTTC.

V is TRBV19 and J is TRBJ1-5; the D is unclear. Trimming took 3 bases from V and 4 from J, leaving 10 bases between them. Per the germline V gene, CDR1 is LNHDA and CDR2 is SQIVND (reference sequence). The CDR3 totals 14 residues. This chain's CDR3 is CASSIMEINQPQHF. DNA of the CDR3: TGTGCCAGTAGTATCATGGAGATTAATCAGCCCCAGCATTTT.

This clonotype showed up many times. The chain links TRBV20-1 to TRBJ1-1; weak D call: TRBD1 (5 bases). V lost 5 bases to trimming and J lost 5 bases, with 18 bases between them. Germline CDR1 reads DFQATT; CDR2 reads SNEGSKA (reference sequence). The CDR3 is 14 residues long. The chain's CDR3 is CSAPRGGGKTEAFF. CDR3 in DNA: TGCAGTGCTCCAAGAGGCGGGGGGAAGACTGAAGCTTTCTTT.

This clonotype was recorded at least ten times. The chain links TRBV28 to TRBJ2-2; D is possibly TRBD1 or TRBD2 (5 bases each). The CDR3 runs 13 residues. Germline V gene sequence: CDR1 MDHEN, CDR2 SYDVKM. The CDR3 nucleotides are TGTGCAACCATGGGGACGGCCACCGGGGAGCTGTTTTTT. Protein: CATMGTATGELFF.

As regards this clonotype: At one boundary the junction diverges from the germline segment, which might be a read error. CDR3 protein: CTSSVTSGMSYEQYF. DNA of the CDR3: TGTACCAGCAGCGTGACTAGCGGGATGTCCTACGAGCAGTACTTC. The chain combines TRBV7-3 with TRBJ2-7; 11 bases agree with TRBD2. The germline V gene has CDR1 SGHTA and CDR2 FQGTGA. This CDR3 spans 15 amino acids.

This clonotype was counted ten times or more. This chain connects TRBV11-1 to TRBJ2-1; the D gene is possibly TRBD2 (6 bases). V lost 5 bases, J lost 1 base, and 9 bases lay in between. Germline-derived CDR1 and CDR2 are SGHAT and FQDESV (reference sequence). CDR3 size: 14 residues. This CDR3 reads CASSLRGSYNEQFF. Here the CDR3 DNA reads TGTGCCAGCAGCCTACGGGGGTCCTACAATGAGCAGTTCTTC. The variable domain in full, completed from reference TRBV11-1 and TRBJ2-1, reads EAEVAQSPRYKITEKSQAVAFWCDPISGHATLYWYRQILGQGPELLVQFQDESVVDDSQLPKDRFSAERLKGVDSTLKIQPAELGDSAMYLCASSLRGSYNEQFFGPGTRLTVL.

This chain joins TRBV10-1 and TRBJ2-1; 12 bases map to TRBD2. The CDR3 has 15 residues. The J segment lost 8 bases and the V segment lost 2 bases, leaving 4 bases of the junction unmatched. Germline CDR1 WNHNN, CDR2 SYGVQD (reference sequence). This CDR3 reads CASSELASGRDEQFF. The CDR3 bases are TGCGCCAGCAGTGAGCTGGCTAGCGGGAGGGATGAGCAGTTCTTC.

This clonotype has more than one count but fewer than ten. The V gene is TRBV5-5, the J gene TRBJ2-5, with no clear D. Germline lookup yields CDR1 SGHKS and CDR2 YYEKEE (reference sequence). V was clipped by 3 bases and J by 0 bases, with 12 bases between them. The CDR3 has 15 residues. CDR3 in DNA: TGTGCCAGCAGCTCGTTCAACACGTACCAAGAGACCCAGTACTTC. Its translation: CASSSFNTYQETQYF.

With respect to this clonotype: Given a much more abundant clone one base away, this may be a read error. The conserved closing phenylalanine or tryptophan is absent in this CDR3, likely reflecting a read error. V usage is TRBV7-8 and J usage is TRBJ2-7, with 13 bases matching TRBD2. The CDR3 has 17 amino acids. The J segment lost 1 base and the V segment lost 6 bases, leaving 9 bases of the junction unmatched. CDR1 is SGHVS and CDR2 is FQNEAQ in the germline V gene. The CDR3 is CASRPPGLAGTSYEQYL. The CDR3 bases are TGTGCCAGCAGACCCCCGGGACTAGCGGGAACGTCCTACGAGCAGTACCTC.

This clonotype was recorded a few times. The rearrangement uses TRBV3-1 and TRBJ1-1; possible D gene TRBD1, 5 bases. Germline loops: CDR1 LGHDT, CDR2 YNNKEL (reference sequence). Trimming pared 0 bases from V and 7 bases from J, leaving 15 bases between. The CDR3 has 15 amino acids. The CDR3 reads CASSQDGGGWGEAFF. The CDR3 DNA follows: TGTGCCAGCAGCCAAGATGGGGGGGGATGGGGTGAAGCTTTCTTT.